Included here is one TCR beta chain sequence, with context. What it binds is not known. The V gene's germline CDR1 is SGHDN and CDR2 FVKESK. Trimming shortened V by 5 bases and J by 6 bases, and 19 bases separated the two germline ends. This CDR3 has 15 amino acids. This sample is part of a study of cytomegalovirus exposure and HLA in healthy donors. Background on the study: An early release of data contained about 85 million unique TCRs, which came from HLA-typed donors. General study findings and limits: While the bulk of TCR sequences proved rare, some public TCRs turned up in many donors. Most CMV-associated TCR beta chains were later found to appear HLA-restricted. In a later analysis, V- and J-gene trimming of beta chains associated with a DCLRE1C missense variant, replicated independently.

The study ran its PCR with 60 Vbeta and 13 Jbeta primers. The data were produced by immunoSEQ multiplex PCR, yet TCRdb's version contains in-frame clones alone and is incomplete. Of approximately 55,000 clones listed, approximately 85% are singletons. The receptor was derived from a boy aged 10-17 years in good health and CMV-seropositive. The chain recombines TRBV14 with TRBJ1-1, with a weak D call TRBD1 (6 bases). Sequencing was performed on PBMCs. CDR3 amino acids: CASSSLETGRAEAFF. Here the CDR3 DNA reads TGTGCCAGCAGCTCACTTGAAACAGGGCGCGCTGAAGCTTTCTTT.